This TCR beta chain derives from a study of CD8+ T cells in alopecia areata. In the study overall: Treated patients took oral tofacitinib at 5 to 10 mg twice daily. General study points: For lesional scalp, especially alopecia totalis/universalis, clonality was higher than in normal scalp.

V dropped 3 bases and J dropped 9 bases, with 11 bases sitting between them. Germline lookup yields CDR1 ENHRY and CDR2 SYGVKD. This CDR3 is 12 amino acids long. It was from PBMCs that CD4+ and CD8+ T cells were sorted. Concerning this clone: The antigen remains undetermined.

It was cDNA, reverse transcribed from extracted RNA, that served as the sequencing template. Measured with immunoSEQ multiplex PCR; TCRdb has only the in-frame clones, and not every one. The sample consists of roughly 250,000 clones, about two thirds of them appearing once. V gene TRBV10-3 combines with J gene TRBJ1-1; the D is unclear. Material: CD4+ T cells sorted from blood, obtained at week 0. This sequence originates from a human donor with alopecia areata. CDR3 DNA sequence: TGTGCCATCAGTGACCTACTTAAAAAAGCTTTCTTT. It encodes CAISDLLKKAFF.